This T cell receptor beta chain came from a study of cytomegalovirus exposure and HLA in healthy donors (dated by TCRdb to the late 2010s). A note on the overall study: According to a later analysis, one platform produced both the roughly 120 validation repertoires and the roughly 660 repertoires of the first cohort. The study aimed to test whether signatures of past pathogen exposure could be identified by cataloging public T cell receptors. A separate validation cohort of 100 to 150 different subjects was used in addition to the 666-subject first cohort. The study combined high-throughput TCR immunosequencing, statistical association of individual TCRs with disease status, and machine learning to predict cytomegalovirus infection status.

The library was built by means of the immunoSEQ multiplex PCR assay. The authors' pipeline ran thus. To diagnose cytomegalovirus status from the catalog of TCR beta chain sequences, a statistical classification framework was built. TCRdb carries this immuneACCESS record with in-frame sequences only. Its versions omit some clonotypes, under half of them owing to an unresolved V gene in the studies checked, with the rest unexplained. V and J calls and clone size follow that table, whereas D and trimming were derived from the DNA. In this sample the table shows about 110,000 clones, approximately 96% of which occur a single time. The ten largest account for roughly 0.67% of the sample. The germline V gene (reference sequence) sets CDR1 to SEHNR and CDR2 to FQNEAQ. Counted from cysteine to phenylalanine, this CDR3 has 17 amino acids. The read is trimmed to its CDR3 DNA, 51 bases read in frame from base 1. The V end gives up 2 bases and the J end 7 bases, leaving 16 bases in the junction not matched to a gene.

Points on this clone: Its antigen target is currently unknown. No much larger clone is present one base from it, and per-base qualities are unavailable.

The donors were included in the validation cohort of some 110 subjects, a group kept apart from the roughly 680-subject first cohort. Results and caveats for the whole study, not just this receptor: Subsequent analysis determined that TCRs grouped into clusters in the first cohort also showed a tendency toward co-occurrence across the approximately 110 validation repertoires, and roughly 94% of cluster scores exceeded 0. In the study, 150 to 200 TCR beta chains were listed as associated with cytomegalovirus. The classifier was reported to diagnose cytomegalovirus status with high specificity and sensitivity in both the original cohort and the validation cohort. All 120 or so repertoires were used to score co-occurrence in the validation cohort in a later analysis, because that analysis had no HLA typing for the cohort. While some public TCRs were present in many individuals, most TCR sequences turned up only very rarely across donors. A few of the identified cytomegalovirus-associated TCR beta chains were confirmed in vitro to be specific for cytomegalovirus antigens. It was suggested by the authors that the approach could potentially be generalized to other disease states and immunological phenotypes.

This TCR was recovered from a woman aged 18-29 years in good health and CMV-seronegative. The sample consisted of PBMCs. In this chain, TRBV7-9 is recombined with TRBJ1-1, with 7 bases in between that match TRBD1. The CDR3 amino acid sequence is: CASSLLGAGGQMYEAFF. The DNA sequence is TGTGCCAGCAGCTTATTAGGGGCAGGGGGACAGATGTATGAAGCTTTCTTT.